This T cell receptor beta chain was observed in a study of T cells of healthy individuals. This clonotype was recorded at least ten times. Via MiXCR, TCRdb re-called the 5' RACE reads, giving one row per CDR3 protein. The sample yields 60,000 to 70,000 distinct CDR3 sequences, about a sixth seen once. This clonotype was obtained from a human donor in good health.

The CDR3: CATRNTEAFF. CDR3 nucleotide sequence: TGTGCCACAAGGAACACTGAAGCTTTCTTT. The chain has TRBV6-6 and TRBJ1-1; no clear D gene. CDR3 length: 10 amino acids. V was trimmed by 10 bases and J by 1 base, leaving 4 bases between them. Per the germline V gene, CDR1 is MNHNY and CDR2 is SVGAGI (reference sequence).